A single sample gave rise to the 14 T cell receptor beta chains below, sequenced in a study of Ad26.COV2.S vaccination and SARS-CoV-2 variants. TCRdb's copy holds only in-frame clones and misses some; the assay was immunoSEQ multiplex PCR. This table holds approximately 450,000 clones, about 93% found once. Stated treatment: about 20 received Ad26.COV2.S at low or high dose, single or two shots; about 5 received placebo; per-sample allocation not given. Sampling took place 63 days after the first vaccine or placebo injection. The sample was peripheral blood, taken in a trial of Ad26.COV2.S vaccine versus placebo. The receptors come from a person between 18 and 65 years old who received the Ad26.COV2.S COVID-19 vaccine or a placebo.

The chain links TRBV28 to TRBJ2-7; D might be TRBD2 (6 bases). Deletions cut 6 bases from V and 3 bases from J, with 15 bases between. Looked up from germline, CDR1 is MDHEN and CDR2 is SYDVKM. This CDR3 region has 14 residues. The CDR3 nucleotides are TGTGCCAGCAGGGGGACTCCGAAAATCTACGAGCAGTACTTC. It translates to CASRGTPKIYEQYF.

This clone came up once. The chain links TRBV28 to TRBJ2-1, with 7 bases aligning to TRBD2. Germline V CDR1 and CDR2: MDHEN, SYDVKM. The length of the CDR3 is 17 residues. J gave up 7 bases and V 3 bases, and 15 bases lay outside the gene matches. The CDR3 region is CASSFPLGLAARNEQFF. CDR3 DNA: TGTGCCAGCAGTTTCCCCCTAGGCCTAGCGGCGAGGAATGAGCAGTTCTTC.

This clone is a singleton in its sample. V usage is TRBV18 and J usage is TRBJ1-3; 11 bases align to TRBD1. V lost 6 bases and J lost 1; bases outside the gene matches: 5. The CDR3 contains 16 residues. Germline values: CDR1 KGHSH, CDR2 LQKENI. CDR3: CASSRGQGASGNTIYF. CDR3 coding DNA: TGTGCCAGCTCCCGTGGACAGGGGGCTTCTGGAAACACCATATATTTT. Drawing the rest from reference TRBV18 and TRBJ1-3, the complete variable domain is NAGVMQNPRHLVRRRGQEARLRCSPMKGHSHVYWYRQLPEEGLKFMVYLQKENIIDESGMPKERFSAEFPKEGPSILRIQQVVRGDSAAYFCASSRGQGASGNTIYFGEGSWLTVV.

This chain links TRBV5-1 with TRBJ2-5; D unclear. Germline V gene lookup returns CDR1 SGHRS and CDR2 YFSETQ. The CDR3 runs 14 residues. Trimming left V 1 base short and J 1 base short, with 8 bases between. The CDR3, as DNA: TGCGCCAGCAGCTTGCAACCGCTCCAAGAGACCCAGTACTTC. Translated, it gives CASSLQPLQETQYF.

The J gene is TRBJ2-7, the V gene TRBV5-1; D may be TRBD1 (6 bases). Looked up from germline, CDR1 is SGHRS and CDR2 is YFSETQ. V was cut by 1 base and J by 0 bases, with 11 bases left in between. The CDR3 is made up of 15 amino acids. The chain's CDR3 is CASSLHQGRSYEQYF. CDR3 sequence (DNA): TGCGCCAGCAGCTTGCATCAGGGGCGCTCCTACGAGCAGTACTTC. Full variable domain (missing parts from reference TRBV5-1 and TRBJ2-7): KAGVTQTPRYLIKTRGQQVTLSCSPISGHRSVSWYQQTPGQGLQFLFEYFSETQRNKGNFPGRFSGRQFSNSRSEMNVSTLELGDSALYLCASSLHQGRSYEQYFGPGTRLTVT.

The table lists this clone with a count of one. The sample holds other DNA sequences that translate to the same CDR3. The V and J genes are TRBV12-3 or TRBV12-4 and TRBJ2-5; D is uncertain. This CDR3 has 11 amino acids. Trimming took off 6 bases at V and 1 base at J, with 3 bases between the two ends. In DNA, the CDR3 is TGTGCCAGCAGCCTCCAAGAGACCCAGTACTTC. Translated: CASSLQETQYF.

The chain has TRBV2 and TRBJ2-1, with 7 bases identical to TRBD2. The length of the CDR3 is 15 residues. V was pared by 6 bases and J by 0 bases, with 5 bases of the junction left unmatched. Germline CDR1 reads SNHLY; CDR2 reads FYNNEI. In nucleotides, the CDR3 is TGTGCCAGCAGGCCCGGGACTACCTCCTACAATGAGCAGTTCTTC. It is translated as CASRPGTTSYNEQFF.

The rearrangement links TRBV6-5 to TRBJ2-1, with 8 nucleotides matching TRBD2. The V gene end was trimmed by 2 bases and the J gene end by 9 bases; junction bases not matched to a gene: 3. Germline CDR1 MNHEY, CDR2 SVGAGI. This CDR3 contains 13 residues. CDR3 DNA: TGTGCCAGCAGTTACGCTCTAGCGGGTGAGCAGTTCTTC. It specifies CASSYALAGEQFF.

The V gene is TRBV25-1, the J gene TRBJ2-1, with 9 bases lining up with TRBD2. The trim removed 6 bases at V and 4 bases at J, leaving 7 bases unmatched. The V gene's germline CDR1 is MGHDK and CDR2 SYGVNS. The CDR3 is 15 residues long. The CDR3 loop reads CASSRAGGGYNEQFF. DNA for the CDR3: TGTGCCAGCAGCCGGGCGGGAGGGGGATACAATGAGCAGTTCTTC.

V usage is TRBV7-2 and J usage is TRBJ2-3; unclear D gene. The CDR3 is made up of 13 amino acids. Per germline, CDR1 SGHTA and CDR2 FQGNSA. Trimming removed 0 bases at V and 6 bases at J, with 7 bases between. CDR3 coding DNA: TGTGCCAGCAGCTTAGCGAGAGCGGATACGCAGTATTTT. It codes for CASSLARADTQYF.

The chain employs TRBV21-1 and TRBJ2-5; the table names TRBD1, a call not compared with the DNA. TRBV21-1 corresponds to a pseudogene. CDR3 size: 14 residues. The CDR3 is CASSKKTDQETQYF. CDR3 nucleotides: TGTGCCAGCAGCAAAAAGACAGATCAAGAGACCCAGTACTTC.

The rearrangement joins TRBV9 to TRBJ1-1, with D unclear. The CDR3 is made up of 13 amino acids. Per the germline V gene, CDR1 is SGDLS and CDR2 is YYNGEE. Trimming left V 3 bases short and J 3 bases short, with 9 bases between. The CDR3 nucleotides are TGTGCCAGCAGCGCCCACAGCGACACTGAAGCTTTCTTT. Its protein product is CASSAHSDTEAFF.

This clone was observed once. The chain uses TRBV3-1 (or the pseudogene TRBV3-2) and TRBJ2-7, with TRBD2 matching over 11 bases. Germline-derived CDR1 and CDR2 are LGHDT and YNNKEL (reference sequence). This CDR3 has 18 amino acids. J lost 0 bases, V lost 0 bases, and 7 bases had no gene match. The CDR3 nucleotides read TGTGCCAGCAGCCAAGAAGGTCTAGCGGGAGGTAGCTCCTACGAGCAGTACTTC. Translating gives CASSQEGLAGGSSYEQYF.

The chain uses TRBV11-2 and TRBJ2-2; TRBD1 is a possible D gene (6 bases). This CDR3 has 15 residues. V was cut by 5 bases and J by 0 bases, with 10 bases left in between. Germline V gives CDR1 SGHAT, CDR2 FQNNGV. The CDR3 loop reads CASSPGHTNTGELFF. CDR3 DNA sequence: TGTGCCAGCAGCCCGGGACATACGAACACCGGGGAGCTGTTTTTT.